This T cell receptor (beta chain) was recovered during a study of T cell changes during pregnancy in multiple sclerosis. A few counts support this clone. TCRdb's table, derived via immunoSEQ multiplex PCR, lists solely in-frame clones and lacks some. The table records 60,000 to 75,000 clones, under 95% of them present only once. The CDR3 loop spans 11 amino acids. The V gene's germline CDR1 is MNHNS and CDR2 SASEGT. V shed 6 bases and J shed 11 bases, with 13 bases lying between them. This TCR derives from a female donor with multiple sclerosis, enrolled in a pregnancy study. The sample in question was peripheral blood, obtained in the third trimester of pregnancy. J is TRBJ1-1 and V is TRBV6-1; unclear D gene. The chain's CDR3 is CASRGFQSAFF. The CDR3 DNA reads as TGTGCCAGCAGGGGCTTCCAGAGCGCTTTCTTT.